The 5 T cell receptor beta chains in this list originate from one sample, sequenced in a study of beta chain features in type 1 diabetes. Sequencing targeted expressed TCRB transcripts, as all isolated RNA had been reverse transcribed. Using immunoSEQ multiplex PCR, the repertoire was profiled, and TCRdb retains in-frame clones only, with some absent. The sample gives about 360,000 clones, roughly 12% of which show up once; about 0.017% is in the top ten. Sequences were obtained from naive CD4+ T cells from blood. All receptors derive from a man aged 18 to 29 in good health.

This clone was seen a handful of times. The chain couples TRBV18 to TRBJ2-7; D is unresolved. CDR1 is KGHSH, CDR2 LQKENI, per germline. The CDR3 spans 12 residues. V was shortened by 3 bases and J by 5 bases, with 8 bases between the two germline ends. CDR3 sequence: CASSPYRDEQYF. The CDR3 DNA is TGTGCCAGCTCACCGTACCGGGACGAGCAGTACTTC.

The chain has TRBV9 and TRBJ2-1; TRBD1 aligns across 10 bases. CDR1 is SGDLS and CDR2 is YYNGEE in the germline V gene. Trimming cost V 0 bases and J 2 bases; bases outside gene matches: 2. The CDR3 extends over 16 amino acids. CDR3 region: CASSVAGTGAYNEQFF. The CDR3 DNA reads as TGTGCCAGCAGCGTAGCAGGGACAGGGGCCTACAATGAGCAGTTCTTC.

This rearrangement joins TRBV9 to TRBJ2-3, with 9 positions matching TRBD2. V was pared by 4 bases and J by 9 bases, with 18 bases of the junction left unmatched. Germline values: CDR1 SGDLS, CDR2 YYNGEE. CDR3 length equals 17 residues. CDR3 residues: CASSPRGVAGVRGTQYF. The CDR3 DNA reads as TGTGCCAGCAGCCCTAGGGGAGTAGCGGGAGTAAGGGGGACGCAGTATTTT.

In this sample, this clone turned up a few times. The chain couples TRBV2 to TRBJ2-3, with 7 positions matching TRBD2. This CDR3 has 14 amino acids. Losses at the gene ends were 5 bases for V and 1 base for J; bases not matched to a gene: 3. Germline V gene lookup returns CDR1 SNHLY and CDR2 FYNNEI. The CDR3 sequence is CASSFLAGTDTQYF. CDR3 nucleotides: TGTGCCAGCAGTTTCCTAGCGGGCACAGATACGCAGTATTTT.

The count of this clone is one. The J gene is TRBJ2-7, the V gene TRBV6-1; 7 positions match TRBD1. The CDR3 length is 14 residues. V lost 4 bases and J lost 2; bases outside the gene matches: 5. Germline values: CDR1 MNHNS, CDR2 SASEGT. CDR3 region: CASSARDRTYEQYF. The DNA of the CDR3 is TGTGCCAGCAGTGCCCGGGACAGAACCTACGAGCAGTACTTC.